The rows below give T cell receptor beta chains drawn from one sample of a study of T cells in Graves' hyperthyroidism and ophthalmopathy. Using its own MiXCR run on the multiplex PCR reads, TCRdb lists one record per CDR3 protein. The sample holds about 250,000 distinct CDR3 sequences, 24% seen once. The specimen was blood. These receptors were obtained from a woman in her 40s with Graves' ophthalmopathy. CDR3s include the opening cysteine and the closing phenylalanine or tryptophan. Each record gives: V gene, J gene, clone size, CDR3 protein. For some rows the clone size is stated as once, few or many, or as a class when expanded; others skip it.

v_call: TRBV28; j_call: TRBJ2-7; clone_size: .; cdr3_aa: CASSLGRLPAYEQYF
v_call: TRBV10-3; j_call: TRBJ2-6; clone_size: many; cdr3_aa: CAISESGGTGANVLTF
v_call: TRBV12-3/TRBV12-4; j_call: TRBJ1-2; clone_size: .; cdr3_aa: CASTTDSHYGYTF
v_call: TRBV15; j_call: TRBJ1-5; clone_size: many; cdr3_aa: CATSRVRDSPNQPQHF
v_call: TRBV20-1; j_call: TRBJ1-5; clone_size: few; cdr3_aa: CSARDPGVGQPQHF
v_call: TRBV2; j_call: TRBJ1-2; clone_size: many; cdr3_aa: CASSVFQGTYGYTF
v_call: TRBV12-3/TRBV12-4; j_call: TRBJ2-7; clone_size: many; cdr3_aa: CASSPGLAGSYEQYF
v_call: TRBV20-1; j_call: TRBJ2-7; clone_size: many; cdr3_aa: CSAGSGRAYEQYF
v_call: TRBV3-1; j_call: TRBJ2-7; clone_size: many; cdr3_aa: CASSQDLIAGAYEQYF
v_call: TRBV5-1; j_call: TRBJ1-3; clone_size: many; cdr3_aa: CASSAGGGNTIYF
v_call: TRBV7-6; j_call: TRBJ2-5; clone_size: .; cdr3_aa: CASSQSMEGGETQYF
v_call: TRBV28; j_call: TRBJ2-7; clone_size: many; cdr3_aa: CASSLDFGRQYF
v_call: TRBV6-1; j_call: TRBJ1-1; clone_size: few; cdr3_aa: CASSRDRGFLSTEAFF
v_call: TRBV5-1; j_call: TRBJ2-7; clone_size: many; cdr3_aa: CASSPSTQDPYEQYF
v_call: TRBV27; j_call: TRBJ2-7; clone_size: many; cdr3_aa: CASGKSGGYEQYF
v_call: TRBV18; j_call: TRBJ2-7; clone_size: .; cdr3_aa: CASSPQGSGEQYF
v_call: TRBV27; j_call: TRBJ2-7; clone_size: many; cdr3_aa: CASSSPAGAYEQYF
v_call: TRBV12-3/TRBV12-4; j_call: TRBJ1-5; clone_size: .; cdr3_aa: CASSFNNNQPQHF
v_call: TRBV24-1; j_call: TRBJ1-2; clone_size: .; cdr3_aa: CATSDDSYGYTF
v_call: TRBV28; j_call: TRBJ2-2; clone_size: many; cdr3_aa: CASSLATGGGTGELFF
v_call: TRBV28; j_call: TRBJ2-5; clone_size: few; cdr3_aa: CASSPGGFQETQYF
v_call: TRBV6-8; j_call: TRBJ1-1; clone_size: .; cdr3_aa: CASSYTHYGTGEKGTEAFF
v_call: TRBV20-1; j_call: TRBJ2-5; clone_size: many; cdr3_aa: CSAKNPRAYQETQYF
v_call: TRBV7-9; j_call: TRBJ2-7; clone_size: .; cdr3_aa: CASSLDTSGSFEQYF
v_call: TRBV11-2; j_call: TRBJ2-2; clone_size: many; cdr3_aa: CASRTFGGLANTGELFF
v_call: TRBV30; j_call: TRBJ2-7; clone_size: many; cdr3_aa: CAWSVQLAPSYEQYF
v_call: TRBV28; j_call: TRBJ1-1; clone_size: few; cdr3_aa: CASNTGWDTEAFF
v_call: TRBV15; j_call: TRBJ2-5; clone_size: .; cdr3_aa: CATSEDSGSGLGTQYF
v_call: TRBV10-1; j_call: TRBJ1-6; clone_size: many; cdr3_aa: CASSETPGQGAIVESNSPLHF
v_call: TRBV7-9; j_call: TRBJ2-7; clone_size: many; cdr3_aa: CASSVSSYERYF
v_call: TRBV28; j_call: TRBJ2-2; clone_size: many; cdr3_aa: CASSSPATGNGELFF